This is a list of T cell receptor beta chains from one sample in a study of CD8+ T cells in alopecia areata. The protocol was immunoSEQ multiplex PCR, while the TCRdb copy is restricted to in-frame clones and leaves out a portion. Of under 250,000 clones detected, about 53% appear once; the ten largest clones hold approximately 0.44%. Source: CD4+ T cells sorted from blood, taken at week 0. The origin of the receptors is a human donor with alopecia areata. The CDR3 runs from the conserved cysteine through the conserved F or W. D genes are given only for firm matches. Size tells how often a clone was seen (once, few, many) or the class of an expanded clone, and some rows leave it out.

j_gene,d_gene,abundance,v_gene,CDR3nt,CDR3aa
TRBJ1-2,TRBD1,few,TRBV2,TGTGCCAGCAAGGGACAGGCCCCCTATGGCTACACCTTC,CASKGQAPYGYTF
TRBJ1-1,NA,NA,TRBV7-9,TGTGCCAGCAGCCGGGACTCGGGCACTGAAGCTTTCTTT,CASSRDSGTEAFF
TRBJ1-5,NA,NA,TRBV7-9,TGTGCCAGCGACGTCCAGGGTAGCAATCAGCCCCAGCATTTT,CASDVQGSNQPQHF
TRBJ2-1,NA,NA,TRBV4-2,TGTGCCAGCAGCCCTCTGACCGGGGTGTTCAATGAGCAGTTCTTC,CASSPLTGVFNEQFF
TRBJ1-1,TRBD1,once,TRBV27,TGTGCCAGCAGTCGGACAGGGAGCACTGAAGCTTTCTTT,CASSRTGSTEAFF
TRBJ1-5,NA,NA,TRBV5-1,TGCGCCAGCAGCTTGTCATCAGGCAGCGTAAATCAGCCCCAGCATTTT,CASSLSSGSVNQPQHF
TRBJ1-2,NA,NA,TRBV7-2,TGTGCCAGCAGTGCAGGGCGTGCTAACTATGGCTACACCTTC,CASSAGRANYGYTF
TRBJ2-7,NA,NA,TRBV5-1,TGCGCCAGCAGCCTCCAAGCCGACTACGAGCAGTACTTC,CASSLQADYEQYF
TRBJ1-4,NA,few,TRBV4-1,TGCGCCAGCAGCCAAGGTTGGTCCGGGGCGGAAAATGAAAAACTGTTTTTT,CASSQGWSGAENEKLFF
TRBJ1-1,NA,NA,TRBV20-1,TGCAGTGCTCTCGGACCCGGAGGAGCTTTCTTT,CSALGPGGAFF
TRBJ2-5,NA,NA,TRBV5-1,TGCGCCAGCAGCTTGGATCTAAAGGGGACCCAGTACTTC,CASSLDLKGTQYF
TRBJ2-3,NA,NA,TRBV4-1,TGCGCCAGCAGCCAAGGACCCCAGGCGGGCGCAAGCACAGATACGCAGTATTTT,CASSQGPQAGASTDTQYF
TRBJ1-1,NA,NA,TRBV29-1,TGCAGCGTTCACAAAAGGGGTAGTGAAGCTTTCTTT,CSVHKRGSEAFF
TRBJ2-5,NA,NA,TRBV6-5,TGTGCCAGCAGACGCGCGGGGCAAGAGACCCAGTACTTC,CASRRAGQETQYF
TRBJ2-3,NA,NA,TRBV30,TGTGCCTGGAGTGTAAGGCTAATGTTAACAGATACGCAGTATTTT,CAWSVRLMLTDTQYF
TRBJ2-1,TRBD2,NA,TRBV20-1,TGCAGTGCTATCCAATGGGACTATCAGTTCTTC,CSAIQWDYQFF
TRBJ2-7,NA,NA,TRBV27,TGTGCCAGCAGTTTACGGGGGGGACGGGACAGGACCTACGAGCAGTACTTC,CASSLRGGRDRTYEQYF
TRBJ1-5,NA,few,TRBV2,TGTGCCAGCAGTGAATGGGGCGTTAATCAGCCCCAGCATTTT,CASSEWGVNQPQHF
TRBJ1-2,NA,NA,TRBV20-1,TGCAGTGCCCCCCAGTCCTATGGCTACACCTTC,CSAPQSYGYTF
TRBJ2-7,NA,NA,TRBV11-3,TGTGCCAGCAGCTACGGACCCTACGAGCAGTACTTC,CASSYGPYEQYF
TRBJ2-6,TRBD1,NA,TRBV5-6,TGTGCCAGCAGCTTGATCGGACAGGGGGCGCTAGGGGCCAACGTCCTGACTTTC,CASSLIGQGALGANVLTF
TRBJ1-6,NA,NA,TRBV10-3,TGTGCCATATCGGACACTTCAACCCTATCACCCCTCCACTTT,CAISDTSTLSPLHF
TRBJ2-5,TRBD2,NA,TRBV7-8,TGTGCCAGCAGCCCTTGGACTAGCGGGAAGAAGGCCGTGGAGACCCAGTACTTC,CASSPWTSGKKAVETQYF
TRBJ1-1,TRBD1,NA,TRBV7-2,TGTGCCAGCAGCCAGGGGGCAAGGACTGAAGCTTTCTTT,CASSQGARTEAFF
TRBJ2-7,TRBD2,NA,TRBV5-4,TGTGCCAGCAGCTCGAGCGGGAGGTACGAGCAGTACTTC,CASSSSGRYEQYF
TRBJ1-1,NA,once,TRBV28,TGTGCCAGCAGTTTTTTGGGATCGTGGGAGGCGAGGAACACTGAAGCTTTCTTT,CASSFLGSWEARNTEAFF
TRBJ2-5,NA,NA,TRBV6-6,TGTGCCAGCAGTCCAGGGAGGGAGACCCAGTACTTC,CASSPGRETQYF
TRBJ1-1,NA,NA,TRBV6-5,TGTGCCAGCAGTTACTCGATTGATCAGCCTAACACTGAAGCTTTCTTT,CASSYSIDQPNTEAFF
TRBJ2-1,TRBD2,NA,TRBV15,TGTGCCACCAGCAGAGATTCGGCGGCTAGCGGGACCAAGCAGTTCTTC,CATSRDSAASGTKQFF
TRBJ1-2,NA,NA,TRBV6-6,TGTGCCAGCAGTTACTCGATGGGTAACGGCTACACCTTC,CASSYSMGNGYTF
TRBJ1-2,NA,few,TRBV28,TGTGCCAGCAGCGTTGGGGGTATCTATGGCTACACCTTC,CASSVGGIYGYTF
TRBJ1-5,NA,NA,TRBV2,TGTGCCAGCAGTGAAGTGGGGCCCCATCAGCCCCAGCATTTT,CASSEVGPHQPQHF
TRBJ2-7,NA,few,TRBV4-1,TGCGCCAGCAGCCAACACGGCGATGTAGAGTCCGAGCAGTACTTC,CASSQHGDVESEQYF
TRBJ1-6,NA,NA,TRBV18,TGTGCCAGCTCACTACCCGGGGCCAGGGGTTCACCCCTCCACTTT,CASSLPGARGSPLHF
TRBJ2-3,NA,NA,TRBV7-9,TGTGCCAGCAGCTTAGGCCCCGGGACGCAGTATTTT,CASSLGPGTQYF
TRBJ2-2,NA,NA,TRBV27,TGTGCCAGCAGTCTGCAGGGGTTGGGCACCGGGGAGCTGTTTTTT,CASSLQGLGTGELFF
TRBJ2-1,NA,NA,TRBV20-1,TGCAGTGCTAGAGATAAGGGTGAGCAGTTCTTC,CSARDKGEQFF
TRBJ2-3,NA,NA,TRBV29-1,TGCAGCGTTGAAGACTCAATACTGGATACGCAGTATTTT,CSVEDSILDTQYF
TRBJ2-7,NA,few,TRBV30,TGTGCCTGGGTCAACGGCCAGACCTACGAGCAGTACTTC,CAWVNGQTYEQYF
TRBJ2-7,NA,NA,TRBV29-1,TGCAGCGTTTCGGGCATGCCCTCCTACGAGCAGTACTTC,CSVSGMPSYEQYF
TRBJ2-7,NA,once,TRBV5-1,TGCGCCAGCAGAGGACAGAACTACGAGCAGTACTTC,CASRGQNYEQYF
TRBJ1-2,TRBD1,NA,TRBV27,TGTGCCAGCGGCGGAACAGGGGGCCGGGGCTACACCTTC,CASGGTGGRGYTF
TRBJ2-6,NA,few,TRBV6-6,TGTGCCAGCAGTCTGCGCTCTGGGGCCAACGTCCTGACTTTC,CASSLRSGANVLTF
TRBJ1-2,TRBD1,once,TRBV6-1,TGTGCCAGCAGTGAAAAAATTTCGACAGGGTCTAACTATGGCTACACCTTC,CASSEKISTGSNYGYTF
TRBJ1-2,NA,few,TRBV6-5,TGTGCCACCTCCCTTGACAGGTCCTATGGCTACACCTTC,CATSLDRSYGYTF
TRBJ1-3,NA,few,TRBV14,TGTGCCAGCAGCCATGGAAACACCATATATTTT,CASSHGNTIYF